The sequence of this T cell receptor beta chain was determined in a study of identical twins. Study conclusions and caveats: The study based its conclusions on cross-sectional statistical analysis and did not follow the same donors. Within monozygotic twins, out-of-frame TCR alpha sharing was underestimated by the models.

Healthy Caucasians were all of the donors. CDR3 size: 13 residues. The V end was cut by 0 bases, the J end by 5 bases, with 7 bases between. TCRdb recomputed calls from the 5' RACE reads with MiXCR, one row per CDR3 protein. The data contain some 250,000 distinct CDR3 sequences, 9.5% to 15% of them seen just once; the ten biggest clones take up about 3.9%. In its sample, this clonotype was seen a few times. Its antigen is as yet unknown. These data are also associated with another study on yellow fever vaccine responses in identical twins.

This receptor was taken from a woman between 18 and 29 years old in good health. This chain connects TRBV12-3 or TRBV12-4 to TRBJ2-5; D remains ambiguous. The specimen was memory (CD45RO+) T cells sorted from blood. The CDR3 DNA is TGTGCCAGCAGTTTAGCGCTCGAGGAGACCCAGTACTTC. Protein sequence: CASSLALEETQYF.